This TCR beta chain was profiled in a study of CD8 T cells in Susac syndrome. This CDR3 contains 15 residues. V was cut by 1 base and J by 6 bases, with 13 bases left in between. Germline V CDR1 and CDR2: LGHDT, YNNKEL (reference sequence). The authors reverse transcribed roughly 0.5 to 1 ug RNA with random hexamers. TCRdb ran MiXCR on the immunoSEQ multiplex PCR reads and lists one entry per CDR3 protein. Among 100,000 to 150,000 distinct CDR3 sequences, over 90% were seen once, and the ten largest hold more than 0.095%. This clonotype was sampled from a human donor in good health. This chain links TRBV3-1 with TRBJ2-1; D is unresolved. The sequencing input was CD4+ T cells from PBMCs. The CDR3 DNA reads TGTGCCAGCAGCCAAGGGGGATCCAGACCCAATGAGCAGTTCTTC. It yields the protein CASSQGGSRPNEQFF.